This TCR beta chain comes out of a study of blood T cell repertoires in COVID-19. Study summary: The study drew acute and convalescent COVID-19 samples from the United States, Italy and Spain.

This CDR3 region has 13 residues. The V gene's germline CDR1 is SGHTA and CDR2 FQGTGA. Trimming removed 5 bases from V and 10 bases from J; junction bases left unmatched: 3. The protocol was immunoSEQ multiplex PCR, while the TCRdb copy is restricted to in-frame clones and leaves out a portion. The sample lists 200,000 to 250,000 clones, 70% to 90% occurring once. The sequence came from a man aged 18 to 29 with active or convalescent COVID-19. This chain joins TRBV7-3 and TRBJ2-1; TRBD1 matches 12 bases. Sequencing input: peripheral blood. The CDR3 bases are TGTGCCAGCAGCCCCGGGACAGGGGGCGAGCAGTTCTTC. Its protein product is CASSPGTGGEQFF. Full variable domain (missing parts from reference TRBV7-3 and TRBJ2-1): GAGVSQTPSNKVTEKGKYVELRCDPISGHTALYWYRQSLGQGPEFLIYFQGTGAADDSGLPNDRFFAVRPEGSVSTLKIQRTERGDSAVYLCASSPGTGGEQFFGPGTRLTVL.